The TCR beta chain under discussion was sequenced for a study of T cells in Graves' hyperthyroidism and ophthalmopathy. General observations from the study: Also found in blood were most expanded thyroid clonotypes above 0.001. Through a model of 13 V-J features, ophthalmopathy was separated from stable hyperthyroidism. Model predictions of ophthalmopathy came a median around 6.5 months before onset.

Ten or more counts support this clonotype. Its target is unknown. TCR beta CDR3 regions were amplified from RNA. First-round RT-PCR of the TCR CDR3 relied on the HTBI primer set. TCRdb re-called the multiplex PCR reads with MiXCR, one entry per CDR3 protein. The sample holds about 350,000 distinct CDR3 sequences; approximately 15% are singletons and the top ten take roughly 24%. V lost 5 bases and J lost 0; bases outside the gene matches: 5. The CDR3 consists of 16 residues. Germline values: CDR1 LNHNV, CDR2 YYDKDF (reference sequence). The authors deemed Graves' hyperthyroidism stable absent ophthalmopathy progression within 18 months.

The sequence was obtained from a woman between 25 and 40 years old with Graves' hyperthyroidism. Material for sequencing was blood. V and J are TRBV15 and TRBJ2-1, with TRBD2 identical over 9 bases. For the CDR3, the DNA is TGTGCCACCAGCGGAAAGCGGGAGGTCTCCTACAATGAGCAGTTCTTC. Its translation: CATSGKREVSYNEQFF.